The source of this TCR beta chain is a study of blood T cell repertoires in COVID-19. Germline V lookup: CDR1 SGHTA, CDR2 FQGNSA. This CDR3 spans 17 amino acids. Trimming removed 5 bases from V and 2 bases from J; junction bases left unmatched: 6. Data came from immunoSEQ multiplex PCR; TCRdb stores just in-frame clones and leaves some out. The table lists around 67,000 clones, about 83% of them singletons. The sample taken for sequencing was peripheral blood. The receptor's source is a woman at least 80 years old with acute or convalescent COVID-19. The V and J genes are TRBV7-2 and TRBJ2-2; 12 bases fit TRBD2. The CDR3 sequence: CASSKVGLAGNTGELFF. The CDR3 DNA reads as TGTGCCAGCAGCAAAGTAGGACTAGCGGGAAACACCGGGGAGCTGTTTTTT.